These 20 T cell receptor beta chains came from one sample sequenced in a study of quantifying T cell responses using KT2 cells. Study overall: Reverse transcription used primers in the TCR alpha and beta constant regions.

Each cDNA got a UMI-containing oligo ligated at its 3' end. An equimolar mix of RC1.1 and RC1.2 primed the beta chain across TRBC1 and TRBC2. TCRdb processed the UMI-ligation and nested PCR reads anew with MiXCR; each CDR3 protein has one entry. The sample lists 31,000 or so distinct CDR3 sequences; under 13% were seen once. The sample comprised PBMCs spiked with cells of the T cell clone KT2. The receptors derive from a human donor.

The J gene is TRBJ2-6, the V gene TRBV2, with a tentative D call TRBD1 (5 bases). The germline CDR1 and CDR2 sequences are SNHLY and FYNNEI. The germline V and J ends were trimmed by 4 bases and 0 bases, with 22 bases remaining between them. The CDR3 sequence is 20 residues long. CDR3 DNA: TGTGCCAGCAGTGGGGATGGGGCGCCCAACCAGGTCTCTGGGGCCAACGTCCTGACTTTC. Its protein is CASSGDGAPNQVSGANVLTF.

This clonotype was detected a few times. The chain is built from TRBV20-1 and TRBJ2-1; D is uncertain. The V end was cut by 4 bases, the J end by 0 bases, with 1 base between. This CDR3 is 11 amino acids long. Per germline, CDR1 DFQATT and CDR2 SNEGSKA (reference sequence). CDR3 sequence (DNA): TGCAGTGCTACCTCCTACAATGAGCAGTTCTTC. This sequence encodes CSATSYNEQFF.

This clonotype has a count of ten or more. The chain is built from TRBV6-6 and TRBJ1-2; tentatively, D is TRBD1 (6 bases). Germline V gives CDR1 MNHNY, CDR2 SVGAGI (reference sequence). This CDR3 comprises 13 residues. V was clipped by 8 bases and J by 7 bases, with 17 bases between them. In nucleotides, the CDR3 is TGTGCCAGCGGAGACAGGACGGGGGTTGGCTACACCTTC. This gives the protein CASGDRTGVGYTF.

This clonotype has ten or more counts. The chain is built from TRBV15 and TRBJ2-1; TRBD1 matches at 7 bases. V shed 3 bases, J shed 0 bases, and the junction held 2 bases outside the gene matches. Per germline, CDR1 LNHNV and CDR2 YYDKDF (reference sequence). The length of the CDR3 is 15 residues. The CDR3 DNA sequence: TGTGCCACCAGCAGCCGGGACAGCTCCTACAATGAGCAGTTCTTC. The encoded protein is CATSSRDSSYNEQFF.

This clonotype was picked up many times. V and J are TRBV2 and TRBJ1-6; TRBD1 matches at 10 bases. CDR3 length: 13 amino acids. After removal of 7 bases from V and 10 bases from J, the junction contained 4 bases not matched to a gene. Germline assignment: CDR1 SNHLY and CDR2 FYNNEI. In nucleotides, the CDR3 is TGTGCCAGCATGGACAGGGGGGACTCACCCCTCCACTTT. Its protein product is CASMDRGDSPLHF.

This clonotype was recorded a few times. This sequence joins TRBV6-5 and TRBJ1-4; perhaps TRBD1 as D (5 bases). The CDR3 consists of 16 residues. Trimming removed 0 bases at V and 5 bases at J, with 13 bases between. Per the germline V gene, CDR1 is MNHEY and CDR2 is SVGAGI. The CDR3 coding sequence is TGTGCCAGCAGTTACTCGATGGGGACGTTCAATGAAAAACTGTTTTTT. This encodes CASSYSMGTFNEKLFF.

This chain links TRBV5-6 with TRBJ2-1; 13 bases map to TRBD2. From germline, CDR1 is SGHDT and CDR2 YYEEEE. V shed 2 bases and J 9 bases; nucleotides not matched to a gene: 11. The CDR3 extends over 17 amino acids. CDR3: CASSFNGGLAGVSEQFF. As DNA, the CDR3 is TGTGCCAGCAGCTTTAATGGCGGACTAGCGGGAGTGAGTGAGCAGTTCTTC.

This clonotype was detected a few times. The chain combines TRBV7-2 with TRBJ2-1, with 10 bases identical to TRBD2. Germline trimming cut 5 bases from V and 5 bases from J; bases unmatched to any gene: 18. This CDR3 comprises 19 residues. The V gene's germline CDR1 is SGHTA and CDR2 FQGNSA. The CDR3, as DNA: TGTGCCAGCAGCCTACGAGGACCTCTTGCTAGCGGGGGAAACAATGAGCAGTTCTTC. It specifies CASSLRGPLASGGNNEQFF.

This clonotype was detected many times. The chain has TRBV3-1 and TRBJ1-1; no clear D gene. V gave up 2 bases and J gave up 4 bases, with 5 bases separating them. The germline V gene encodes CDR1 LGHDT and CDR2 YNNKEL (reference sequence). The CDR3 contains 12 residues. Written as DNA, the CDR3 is TGTGCCAGCAGCCAATCAGGCACTGAAGCTTTCTTT. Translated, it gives CASSQSGTEAFF.

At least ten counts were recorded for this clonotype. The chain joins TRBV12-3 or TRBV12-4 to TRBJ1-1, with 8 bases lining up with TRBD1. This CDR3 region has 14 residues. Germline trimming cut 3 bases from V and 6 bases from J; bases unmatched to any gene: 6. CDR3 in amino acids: CASSFDRGRAEAFF. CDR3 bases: TGTGCCAGCAGTTTCGACAGGGGACGGGCTGAAGCTTTCTTT.

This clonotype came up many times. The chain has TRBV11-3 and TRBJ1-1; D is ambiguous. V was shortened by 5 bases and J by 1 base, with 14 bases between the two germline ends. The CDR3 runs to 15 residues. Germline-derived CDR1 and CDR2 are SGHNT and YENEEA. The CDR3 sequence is CASSPLGPQNTEAFF. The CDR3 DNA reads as TGTGCCAGCAGCCCTCTCGGACCGCAGAACACTGAAGCTTTCTTT.

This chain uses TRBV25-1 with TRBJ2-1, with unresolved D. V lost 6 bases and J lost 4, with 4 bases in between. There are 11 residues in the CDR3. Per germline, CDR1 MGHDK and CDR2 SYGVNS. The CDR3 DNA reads TGTGCCAGCAGGGCTTACAATGAGCAGTTCTTC. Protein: CASRAYNEQFF.

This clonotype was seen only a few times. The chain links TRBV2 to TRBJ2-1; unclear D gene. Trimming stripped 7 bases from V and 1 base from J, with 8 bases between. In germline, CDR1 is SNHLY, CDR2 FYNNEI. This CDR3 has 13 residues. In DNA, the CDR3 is TGTGCCAGCAACCTAGTGTCCTACAATGAGCAGTTCTTC. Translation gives CASNLVSYNEQFF.

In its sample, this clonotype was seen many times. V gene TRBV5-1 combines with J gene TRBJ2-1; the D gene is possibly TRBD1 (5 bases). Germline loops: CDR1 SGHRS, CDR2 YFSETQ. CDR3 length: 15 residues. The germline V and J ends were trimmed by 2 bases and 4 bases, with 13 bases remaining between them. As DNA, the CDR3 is TGCGCCAGCAGCTTAATAAGGGGTCAATACAATGAGCAGTTCTTC. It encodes CASSLIRGQYNEQFF.

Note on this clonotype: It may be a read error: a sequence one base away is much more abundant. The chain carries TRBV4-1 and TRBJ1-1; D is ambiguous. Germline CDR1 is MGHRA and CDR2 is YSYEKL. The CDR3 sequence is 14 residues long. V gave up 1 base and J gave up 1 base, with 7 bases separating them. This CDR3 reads CASSQGKANTEAFF. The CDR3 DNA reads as TGCGCCAGCAGCCAAGGGAAAGCGAACACTGAAGCTTTCTTT.

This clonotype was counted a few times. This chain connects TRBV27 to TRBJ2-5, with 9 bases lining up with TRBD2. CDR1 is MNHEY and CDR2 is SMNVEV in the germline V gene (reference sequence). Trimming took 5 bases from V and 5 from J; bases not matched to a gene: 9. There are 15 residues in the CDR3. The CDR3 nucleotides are TGTGCCAGCAGTCCTCATAGCGGGAGCGGGGAGACCCAGTACTTC. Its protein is CASSPHSGSGETQYF.

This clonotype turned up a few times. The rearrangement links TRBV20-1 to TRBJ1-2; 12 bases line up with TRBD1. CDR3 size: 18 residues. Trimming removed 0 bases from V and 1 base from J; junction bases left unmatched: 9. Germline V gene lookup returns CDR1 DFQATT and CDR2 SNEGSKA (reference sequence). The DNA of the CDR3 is TGCAGTGCTAGAGATCGACCGGGACAGGGGGCATTTAACTATGGCTACACCTTC. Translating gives CSARDRPGQGAFNYGYTF.

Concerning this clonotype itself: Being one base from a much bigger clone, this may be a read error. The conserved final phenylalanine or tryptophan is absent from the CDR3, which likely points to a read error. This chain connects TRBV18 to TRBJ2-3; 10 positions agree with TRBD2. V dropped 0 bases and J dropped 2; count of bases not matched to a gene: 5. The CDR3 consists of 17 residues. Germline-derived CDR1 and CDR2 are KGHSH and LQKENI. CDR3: CASSPPSLAGATDTQYL. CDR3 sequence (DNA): TGTGCCAGCTCACCACCGAGCCTAGCGGGGGCCACAGATACGCAGTATCTT.

CDR3 sequence (DNA): TGTGCCAGCAGTTTACTTAGCGGGGACAATGAGCAGTTCTTC. Translating gives CASSLLSGDNEQFF. V and J are TRBV12-3 or TRBV12-4 and TRBJ2-1; 8 bases are shared with TRBD2. CDR3 length: 14 amino acids. With 2 bases clipped from V and 5 bases from J, the junction kept 2 bases outside the gene matches.

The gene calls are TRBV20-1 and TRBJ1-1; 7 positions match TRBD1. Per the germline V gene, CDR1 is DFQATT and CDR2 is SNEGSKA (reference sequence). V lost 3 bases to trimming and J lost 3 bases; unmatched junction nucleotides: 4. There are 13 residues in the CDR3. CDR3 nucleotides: TGCAGTGCTAGGGCAGGGGGGGACACTGAAGCTTTCTTT. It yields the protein CSARAGGDTEAFF.